This TCR beta chain appears in the sequencing data of a study of T-cell reconstitution after alpha-beta-depleted transplantation in children. There are many counts of this clonotype. Deletions cut 5 bases from V and 7 bases from J, with 11 bases between. The CDR3 is made up of 13 amino acids. The authors prepared the TCRbeta library with unique molecular identifiers. In TCRdb, the PCR reads were re-called with MiXCR into one record per CDR3 protein. This sample has roughly 150,000 distinct CDR3 sequences, with around 10% found just once. The V gene is TRBV12-3 or TRBV12-4, the J gene TRBJ2-2; D is unclear. The origin of this receptor is a boy aged 2 to 10 with acute myeloid leukemia, due to receive a stem cell transplant. Sequenced here: PBMCs, sampled before TCRalphabeta/CD19-depleted stem cell transplant. CDR3 DNA sequence: TGTGCCAGCAGTCCCAGTACTAACGGGGAGCTGTTTTTT. Protein product: CASSPSTNGELFF.